This note documents a single T cell receptor beta chain sequence. This entry comes from a study of blood T cell repertoires in COVID-19. Study-wide background: COVID-19 samples collected from the United States, Italy and Spain covered acute and convalescent phases. Sources were T cells, B-cell-depleted T cells, or PBMCs; the material itself was cDNA or gDNA.

The CDR3 totals 14 residues. Trimming took 0 bases from V and 4 from J, leaving 10 bases between them. CDR1 and CDR2 from the germline V gene are SGDLS and YYNGEE. In the authors' methods: For nucleated cells, counts were estimated from reference gene primer amplification. TCRdb's copy holds only in-frame clones and misses some; the assay was immunoSEQ multiplex PCR. Clone size and V and J calls were adopted from that table, with D and trimming inferred from the DNA. The data show 650,000 to 800,000 clones, with 70% to 90% seen just once and more than 0.25% held by the top ten. Sequences were obtained from peripheral blood. V is TRBV9 and J is TRBJ1-1; weak D call: TRBD1 (5 bases). The TCR was taken from a woman in her late teens or twenties with acute or convalescent COVID-19. CDR3 in DNA: TGTGCCAGCAGCGTAGCCGCAGGGCTCACTGAAGCTTTCTTT. This encodes CASSVAAGLTEAFF.